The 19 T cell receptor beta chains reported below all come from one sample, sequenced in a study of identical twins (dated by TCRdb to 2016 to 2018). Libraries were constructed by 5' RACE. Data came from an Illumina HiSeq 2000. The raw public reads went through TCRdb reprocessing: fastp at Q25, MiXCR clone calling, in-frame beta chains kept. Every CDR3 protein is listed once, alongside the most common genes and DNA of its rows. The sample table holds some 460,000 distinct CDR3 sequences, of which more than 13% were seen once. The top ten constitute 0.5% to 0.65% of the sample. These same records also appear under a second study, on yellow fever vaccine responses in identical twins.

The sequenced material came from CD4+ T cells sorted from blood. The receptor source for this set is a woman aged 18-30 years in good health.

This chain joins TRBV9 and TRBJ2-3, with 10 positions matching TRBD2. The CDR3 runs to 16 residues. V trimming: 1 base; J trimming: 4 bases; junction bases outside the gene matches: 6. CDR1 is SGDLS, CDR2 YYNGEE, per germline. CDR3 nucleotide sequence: TGTGCCAGCAGCGTAAGAGCGGGGGGGCAAGCAGATACGCAGTATTTT. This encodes CASSVRAGGQADTQYF.

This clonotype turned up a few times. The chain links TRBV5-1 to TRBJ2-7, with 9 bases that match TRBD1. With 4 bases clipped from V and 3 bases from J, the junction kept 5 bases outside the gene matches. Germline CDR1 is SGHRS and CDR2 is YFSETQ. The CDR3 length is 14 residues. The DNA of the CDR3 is TGCGCCAGCAGCAAGGGACAGGGCATCTACGAGCAGTACTTC. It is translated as CASSKGQGIYEQYF.

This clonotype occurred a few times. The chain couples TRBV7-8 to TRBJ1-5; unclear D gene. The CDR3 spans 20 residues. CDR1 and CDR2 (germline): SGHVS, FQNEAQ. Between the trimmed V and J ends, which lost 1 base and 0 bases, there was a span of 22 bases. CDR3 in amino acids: CASSLGGMADAFYSNQPQHF. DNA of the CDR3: TGTGCCAGCAGCTTAGGTGGGATGGCAGACGCGTTTTATAGCAATCAGCCCCAGCATTTT.

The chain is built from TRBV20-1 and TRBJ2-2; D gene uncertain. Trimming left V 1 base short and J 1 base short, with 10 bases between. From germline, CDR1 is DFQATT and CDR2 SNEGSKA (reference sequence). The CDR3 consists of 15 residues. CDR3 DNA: TGCAGTGCTAGAGGCCTCGGCTTGAACACCGGGGAGCTGTTTTTT. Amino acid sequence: CSARGLGLNTGELFF.

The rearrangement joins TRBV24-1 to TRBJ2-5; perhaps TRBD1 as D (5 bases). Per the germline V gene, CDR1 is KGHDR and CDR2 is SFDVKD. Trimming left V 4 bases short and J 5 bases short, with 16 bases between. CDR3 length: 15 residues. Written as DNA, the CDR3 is TGTGCCACCAGTGAAGGCAGGGTTGATTCGGAGACCCAGTACTTC. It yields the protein CATSEGRVDSETQYF.

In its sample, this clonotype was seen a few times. The DNA of the CDR3 is TGTGCCAGCAGTTTAGGACAGGGAAGGTATGGCTACACCTTC. Protein product: CASSLGQGRYGYTF. The chain recombines TRBV12-3 or TRBV12-4 with TRBJ1-2, with 7 nucleotides matching TRBD1. The ends lost 1 base at V and 5 bases at J; junction bases unmatched: 4. This CDR3 spans 14 amino acids.

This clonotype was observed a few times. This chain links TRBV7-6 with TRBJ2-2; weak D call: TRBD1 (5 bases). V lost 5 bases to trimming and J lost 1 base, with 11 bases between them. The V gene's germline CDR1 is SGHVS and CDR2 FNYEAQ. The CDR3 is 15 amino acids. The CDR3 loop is CASSLQERNTGELFF. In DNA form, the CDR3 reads TGTGCCAGCAGCCTACAGGAGAGGAACACCGGGGAGCTGTTTTTT.

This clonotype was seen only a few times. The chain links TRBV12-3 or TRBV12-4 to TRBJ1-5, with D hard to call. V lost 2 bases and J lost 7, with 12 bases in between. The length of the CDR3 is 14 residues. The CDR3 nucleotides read TGTGCCAGCAGTTTACGAGGGCTGGGCCAGCCCCAGCATTTT. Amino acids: CASSLRGLGQPQHF.

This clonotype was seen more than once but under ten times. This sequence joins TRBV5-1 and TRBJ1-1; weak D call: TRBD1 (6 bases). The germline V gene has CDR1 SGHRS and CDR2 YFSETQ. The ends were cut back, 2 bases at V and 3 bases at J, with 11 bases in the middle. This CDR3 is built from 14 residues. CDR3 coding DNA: TGCGCCAGCAGCTTTATACAGGGCGACACTGAAGCTTTCTTT. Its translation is CASSFIQGDTEAFF.

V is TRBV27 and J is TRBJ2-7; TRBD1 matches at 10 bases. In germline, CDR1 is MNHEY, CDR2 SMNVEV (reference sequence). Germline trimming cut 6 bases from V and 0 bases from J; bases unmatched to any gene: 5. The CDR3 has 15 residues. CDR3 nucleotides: TGTGCCAGCAGACGGGACAGGGGTAGCTCCTACGAGCAGTACTTC. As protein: CASRRDRGSSYEQYF.

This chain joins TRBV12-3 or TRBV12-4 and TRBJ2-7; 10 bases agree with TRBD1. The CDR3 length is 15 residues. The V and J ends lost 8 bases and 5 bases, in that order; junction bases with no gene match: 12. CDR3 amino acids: CASPLRQGASNEQYF. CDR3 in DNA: TGTGCCAGCCCCTTGAGACAGGGGGCTTCCAACGAGCAGTACTTC.

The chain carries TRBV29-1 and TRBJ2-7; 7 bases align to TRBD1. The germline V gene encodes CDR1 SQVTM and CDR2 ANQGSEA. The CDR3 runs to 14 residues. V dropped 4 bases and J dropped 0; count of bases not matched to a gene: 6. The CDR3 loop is CSVAQTGSSYEQYF. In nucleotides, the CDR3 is TGCAGCGTTGCCCAGACAGGGAGCTCCTACGAGCAGTACTTC.

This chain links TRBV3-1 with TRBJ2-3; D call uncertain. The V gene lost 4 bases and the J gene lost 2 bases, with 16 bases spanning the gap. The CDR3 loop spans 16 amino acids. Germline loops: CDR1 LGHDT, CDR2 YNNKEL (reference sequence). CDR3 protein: CASSLAPGILTDTQYF. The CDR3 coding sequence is TGTGCCAGCAGCCTAGCCCCCGGAATACTCACAGATACGCAGTATTTT.

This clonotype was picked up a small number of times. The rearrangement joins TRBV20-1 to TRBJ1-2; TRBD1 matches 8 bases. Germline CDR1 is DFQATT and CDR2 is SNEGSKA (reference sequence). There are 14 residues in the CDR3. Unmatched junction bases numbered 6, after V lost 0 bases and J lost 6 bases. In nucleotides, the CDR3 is TGCAGTGCTAGAGATAGCCCAGGGGGCCATGGCTACACCTTC. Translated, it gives CSARDSPGGHGYTF.

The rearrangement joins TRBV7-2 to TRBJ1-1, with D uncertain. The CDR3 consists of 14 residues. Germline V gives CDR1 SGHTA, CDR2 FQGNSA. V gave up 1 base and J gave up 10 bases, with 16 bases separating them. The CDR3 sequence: CASSLGGPGNAAFF. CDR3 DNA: TGTGCCAGCAGCTTAGGCGGACCGGGAAACGCAGCTTTCTTT.

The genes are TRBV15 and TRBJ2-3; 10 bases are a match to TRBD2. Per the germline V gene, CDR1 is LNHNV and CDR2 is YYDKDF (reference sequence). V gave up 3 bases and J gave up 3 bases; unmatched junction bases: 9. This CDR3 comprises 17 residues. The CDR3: CATSRDLSGGATDTQYF. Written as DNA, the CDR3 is TGTGCCACCAGCAGGGACCTAAGCGGGGGGGCGACAGATACGCAGTATTTT.

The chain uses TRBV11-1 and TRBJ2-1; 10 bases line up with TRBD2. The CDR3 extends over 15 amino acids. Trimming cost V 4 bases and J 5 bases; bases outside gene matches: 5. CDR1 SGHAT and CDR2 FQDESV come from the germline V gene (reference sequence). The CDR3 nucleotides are TGTGCCAGCAGCTCTGGACTAGCGGTAAACAATGAGCAGTTCTTC. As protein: CASSSGLAVNNEQFF.

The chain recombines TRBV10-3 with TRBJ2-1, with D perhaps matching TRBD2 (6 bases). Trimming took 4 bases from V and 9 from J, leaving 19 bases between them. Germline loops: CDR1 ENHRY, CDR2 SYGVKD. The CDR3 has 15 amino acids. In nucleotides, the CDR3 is TGTGCCATCAGTGCGGGGGACCCCACGGGAATTGAGCAGTTCTTC. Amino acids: CAISAGDPTGIEQFF.

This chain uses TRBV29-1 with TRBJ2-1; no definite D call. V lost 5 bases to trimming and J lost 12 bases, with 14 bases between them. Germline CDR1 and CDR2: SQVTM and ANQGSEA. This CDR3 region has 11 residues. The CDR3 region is CSVTRVAAQFF. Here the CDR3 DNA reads TGCAGCGTTACCCGGGTGGCGGCGCAGTTCTTC.